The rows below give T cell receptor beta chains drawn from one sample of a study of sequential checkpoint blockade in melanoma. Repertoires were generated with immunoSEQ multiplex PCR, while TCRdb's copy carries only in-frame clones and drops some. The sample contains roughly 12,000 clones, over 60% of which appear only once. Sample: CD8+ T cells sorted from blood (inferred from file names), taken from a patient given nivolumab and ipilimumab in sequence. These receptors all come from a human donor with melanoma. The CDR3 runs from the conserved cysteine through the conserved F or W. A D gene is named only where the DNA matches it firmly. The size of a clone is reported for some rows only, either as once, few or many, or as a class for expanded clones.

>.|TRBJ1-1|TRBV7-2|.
TGTGCCAGCAGCTTCAGGGTAATGAACACTGAAGCTTTCTTT
CASSFRVMNTEAFF
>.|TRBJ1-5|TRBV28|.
TGTGCCAGCAGTTTTAGAACAGGCTATCAGCCCCAGCATTTT
CASSFRTGYQPQHF
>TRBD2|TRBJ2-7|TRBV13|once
TGTGCCAGCAGCGTAGGGGCTAGCGGCTACGAGCAGTACTTC
CASSVGASGYEQYF
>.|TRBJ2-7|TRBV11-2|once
TGTGCCAGCAGCCCTCAAGAGAGCTACGAGCAGTACTTC
CASSPQESYEQYF
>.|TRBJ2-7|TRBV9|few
TGTGCCAGAAGCTTGGTAAGGGGCAGGGTTGGCTCCTACGAGCAGTACTTC
CARSLVRGRVGSYEQYF
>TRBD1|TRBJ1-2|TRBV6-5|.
TGTGCCAGCGGACGGACAGGGTCTGGCTACACCTTC
CASGRTGSGYTF
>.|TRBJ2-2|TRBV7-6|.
TGTGCCAGCAGCCGACCGGGGTCCGGGGAGCTGTTTTTT
CASSRPGSGELFF
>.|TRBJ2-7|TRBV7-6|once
TGTGCCAGCAGCGTAGCCCGGGACAACTTCTACGAGCAGTACTTC
CASSVARDNFYEQYF
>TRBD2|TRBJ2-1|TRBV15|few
TGTGCCACCAGCAGAGATAGCCTAGCGGCTAACAATGAGCAGTTCTTC
CATSRDSLAANNEQFF
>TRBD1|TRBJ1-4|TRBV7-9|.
TGTGCCAGCAGCTTAGAGGGACAGGGTGAAAAACTGTTTTTT
CASSLEGQGEKLFF
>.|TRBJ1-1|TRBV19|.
TGTGCCAGTAGTCCGGGGGGCACTGAAGCTTTCTTT
CASSPGGTEAFF
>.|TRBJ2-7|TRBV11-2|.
TGTGCCAGCAGCCCGGGGAGGTCCTACGAGCAGTACTTC
CASSPGRSYEQYF
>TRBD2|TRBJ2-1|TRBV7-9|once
TGTGCCAGCAGCTTGGCGGGAGGTTCCCTGGGGGAGCAGTTCTTC
CASSLAGGSLGEQFF
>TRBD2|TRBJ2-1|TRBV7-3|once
TGTGCCAGCAGCTTTAGCGGGGGGGCGGCCAATGAGCAGTTCTTC
CASSFSGGAANEQFF
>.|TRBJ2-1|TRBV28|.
TGTGCCAGCAGTATTACAGTTGAGCAGTTCTTC
CASSITVEQFF
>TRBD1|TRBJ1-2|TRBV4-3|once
TGCGCCAGCAGCCAAGAGGGGGACAGCCTTTTCTATGGCTACACCTTC
CASSQEGDSLFYGYTF
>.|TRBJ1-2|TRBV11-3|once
TGTGCCAGCAGCCCGGATGGGGGGTATGGCTACACCTTC
CASSPDGGYGYTF
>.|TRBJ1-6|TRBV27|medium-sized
TGTGCCAGCAGTCAATCGGGGAGCCTCTATAATTCACCCCTCCACTTT
CASSQSGSLYNSPLHF
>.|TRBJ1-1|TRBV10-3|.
TGTGCCAGCAGGGAAAAGGGGGGGATGAACACTGAAGCTTTCTTT
CASREKGGMNTEAFF
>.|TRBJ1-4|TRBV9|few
TGTGCCAGCAGCGCCGGGGTTCGTAATGAAAAACTGTTTTTT
CASSAGVRNEKLFF
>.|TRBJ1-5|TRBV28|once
TGTGCCAGCAGCCAGGTCGCAGGCAGGGGTCAGCCCCAGCATTTT
CASSQVAGRGQPQHF
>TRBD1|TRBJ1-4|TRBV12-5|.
TGTGCTAGTGGTTTGTTCCCACAGGGGTCTAATGAAAAACTGTTTTTT
CASGLFPQGSNEKLFF
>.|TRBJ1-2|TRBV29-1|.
TGCAGCGTTGAAGATGAGCGGCAGGGGAACTATGGCTACACCTTC
CSVEDERQGNYGYTF
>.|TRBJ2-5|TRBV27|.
TGTGCCAGCAGTTTCCTTTCCCAAGAGACCCAGTACTTC
CASSFLSQETQYF
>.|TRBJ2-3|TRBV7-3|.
TGTGCCAGCAGCCCCGATACATTGGCCCTGTATTTT
CASSPDTLALYF
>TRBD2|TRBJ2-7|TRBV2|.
TGTGCCAGCAGTTTGGCGGGAGAGACCTACGAGCAGTACTTC
CASSLAGETYEQYF
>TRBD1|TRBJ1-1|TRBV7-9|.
TGTGCCAGCAGCCCTCGTACAGGGGGCGAGTACACTGAAGCTTTCTTT
CASSPRTGGEYTEAFF
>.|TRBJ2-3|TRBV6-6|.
TGTGCCAGCAGTTACCAGGGGCACACCGATACGCAGTATTTT
CASSYQGHTDTQYF
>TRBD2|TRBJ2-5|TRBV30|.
TGTGCCTGGGGACTAGCGGGGGGTATTAAAGAGACCCAGTACTTC
CAWGLAGGIKETQYF
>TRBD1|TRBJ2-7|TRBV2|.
TGTGCCAGCAGTGGGCCTCAGGGGGCAGGGCCTTACGAGCAGTACTTC
CASSGPQGAGPYEQYF
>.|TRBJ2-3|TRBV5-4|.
TGTGCCAGCAGCATTTTGGGGACCTCGGCTTCCGCGGGGAATACGCAGTATTTT
CASSILGTSASAGNTQYF
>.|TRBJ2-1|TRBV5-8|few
TGTGCCAGCAGCCCAACTCTCTCCTACAATGAGCAGTTCTTC
CASSPTLSYNEQFF
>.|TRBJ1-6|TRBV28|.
TGTGCCAGCAGTTTATCCAATAATTCACCCCTCCACTTT
CASSLSNNSPLHF
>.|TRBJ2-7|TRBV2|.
TGTGCCAGCAGTGAAGTCAGGGCGGTTTGGTCCTACGAGCAGTACTTC
CASSEVRAVWSYEQYF
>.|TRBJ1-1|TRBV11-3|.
TGTGCCAGCAGCCCTACAGGGTTGAACACTGAAGCTTTCTTT
CASSPTGLNTEAFF
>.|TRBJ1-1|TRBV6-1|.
TGTGCCAGCAGTGAAGGGAGCACTGAAGCTTTCTTT
CASSEGSTEAFF
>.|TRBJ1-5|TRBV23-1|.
TGCGCCAGCAGTCAATTTTATGGAGACCATAGCAATCAGCCCCAGCATTTT
CASSQFYGDHSNQPQHF
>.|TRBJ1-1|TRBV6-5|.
TGTGCCAGCAGTTACGGGCGTGGGTCCACTGAAGCTTTCTTT
CASSYGRGSTEAFF
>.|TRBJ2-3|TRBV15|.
TGTGCCACCAGCTCGGGAGTTAGCACAGATACGCAGTATTTT
CATSSGVSTDTQYF
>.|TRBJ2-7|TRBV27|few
TGTGCCAGCAGTTCCGGTGGCGAGCAGTACTTC
CASSSGGEQYF
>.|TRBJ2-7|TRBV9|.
TGTGCCAGCAGCCTTACAGGGTATAACGAGCAGTACTTC
CASSLTGYNEQYF
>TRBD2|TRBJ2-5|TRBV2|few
TGTGCCAGCAGCCAAGGGACTAGCGGGAGCCAAGAGACCCAGTACTTC
CASSQGTSGSQETQYF
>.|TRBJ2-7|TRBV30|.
TGTGCCGTACAGGGCTCGACCTACGAGCAGTACTTC
CAVQGSTYEQYF
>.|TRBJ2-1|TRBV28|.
TGTGCCAGCAGCCTTGGGAGGCCGTCGAATGAGCAGTTCTTC
CASSLGRPSNEQFF
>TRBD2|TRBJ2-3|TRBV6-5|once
TGTGCCAGCAGTCCTACTCGGACTAGCGGGGCCCAGCAGTATTTT
CASSPTRTSGAQQYF
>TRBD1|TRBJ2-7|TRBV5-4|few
TGTGCCAGCAGCCAAGGGGGCAGATACGAGCAGTACTTC
CASSQGGRYEQYF
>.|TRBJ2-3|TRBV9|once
TGTGCCAGCAGCGTAGGTCACACAGATACGCAGTATTTT
CASSVGHTDTQYF
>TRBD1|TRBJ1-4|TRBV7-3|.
TGTGCCAGCAGCCCATCAGACAGGGGAGGACGGGAGAAACTGTTTTTT
CASSPSDRGGREKLFF
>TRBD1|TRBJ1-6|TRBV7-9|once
TGTGCCAGCAGCTCGGGACAGGCCACGATCGCTCCCCTCCACTTT
CASSSGQATIAPLHF
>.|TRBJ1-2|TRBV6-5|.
TGTGCCAGCAGAGCGCAGGGAGGAGGCTATGGCTACACCTTC
CASRAQGGGYGYTF
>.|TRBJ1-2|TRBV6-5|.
TGTGCCAGCAGTTACGCCCGGACTTCTGGCTACACCTTC
CASSYARTSGYTF
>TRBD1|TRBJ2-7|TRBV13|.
TGTGCCAGCAGCTTAGCAGGGGGCAAGGTCCACGAGCAGTACTTC
CASSLAGGKVHEQYF
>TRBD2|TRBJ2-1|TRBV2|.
TGTGCCAGCAGTGCCCCTAGCGGGGGGGCGTCGGGGTCCTACAATGAGCAGTTCTTC
CASSAPSGGASGSYNEQFF
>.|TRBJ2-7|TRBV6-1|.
TGTGCCAGCAGTGAACATCAGGACTCCTCCTACGAGCAGTACTTC
CASSEHQDSSYEQYF